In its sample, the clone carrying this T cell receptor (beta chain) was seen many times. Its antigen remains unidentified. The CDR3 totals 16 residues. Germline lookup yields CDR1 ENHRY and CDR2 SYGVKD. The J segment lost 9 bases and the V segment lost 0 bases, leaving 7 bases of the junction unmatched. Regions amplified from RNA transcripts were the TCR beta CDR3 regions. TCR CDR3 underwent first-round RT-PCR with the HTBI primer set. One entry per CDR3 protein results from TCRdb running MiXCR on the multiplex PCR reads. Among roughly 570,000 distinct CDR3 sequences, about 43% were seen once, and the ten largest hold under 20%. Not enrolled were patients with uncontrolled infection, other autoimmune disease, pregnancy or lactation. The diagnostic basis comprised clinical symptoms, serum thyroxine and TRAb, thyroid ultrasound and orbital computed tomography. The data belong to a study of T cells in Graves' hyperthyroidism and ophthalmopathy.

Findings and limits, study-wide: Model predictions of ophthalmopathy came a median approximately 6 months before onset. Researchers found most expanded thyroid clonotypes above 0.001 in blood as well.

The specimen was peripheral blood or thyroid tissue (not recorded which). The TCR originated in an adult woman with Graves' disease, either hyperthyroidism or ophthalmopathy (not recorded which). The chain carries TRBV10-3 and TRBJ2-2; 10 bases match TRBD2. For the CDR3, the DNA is TGTGCCATCAGTGAGTCGATAGCTAGCGGGAGCCGGGAGCTGTTTTTT. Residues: CAISESIASGSRELFF.